This note documents a single T cell receptor beta chain sequence. The antigen remains unidentified. Other DNA sequences in the sample encode the same CDR3. Germline V lookup: CDR1 SGHVS, CDR2 FQNEAQ. The CDR3 loop spans 15 amino acids. Trimming at V came to 7 bases and at J to 6 bases, leaving 11 bases not matched to a gene. This sample was included in a study of PD-1 blockade in classical Hodgkin lymphoma. Whole-study findings and limits: Before treatment, TCR diversity in newly diagnosed patients was reportedly lower than in healthy donors. Prior therapy or disease activity may underlie the repertoire differences, whose causes remain undefined.

The assay was immunoSEQ multiplex PCR, and TCRdb's table has in-frame clones only and misses some. The data hold just over 15,000 clones, with about 86% observed a single time. Indicated time point: newly diagnosed, previously untreated cHL patient sample. The authors purified CD4+ T cells from thawed PBMCs by magnetic negative selection. The source is a human donor with classical Hodgkin lymphoma. Sequenced material: CD4+ T cells from blood. The gene calls are TRBV7-8 and TRBJ2-7; 11 positions match TRBD2. Written as DNA, the CDR3 is TGTGCCAGCAATTTGGTAGCGGGAGGGGTGGGCGAGCAGTACTTC. It specifies CASNLVAGGVGEQYF.